These 15 T cell receptor beta chains were sequenced from one sample in a study of PD-1 blockade in classical Hodgkin lymphoma. Data came from immunoSEQ multiplex PCR; TCRdb stores just in-frame clones and leaves some out. The repertoire consists of more than 90,000 clones, with roughly 79% occurring once and the leading ten covering under 20%. Relapse after autologous stem cell transplantation occurred in every patient, and brentuximab vedotin exposure varied. Material: peripheral blood mononuclear cells (PBMCs), obtained before the second cycle of nivolumab. The receptors originated from a human donor with classical Hodgkin lymphoma.

The chain links TRBV7-2 to TRBJ2-7, with 9 bases fitting TRBD2. V was clipped by 4 bases and J by 4 bases; unmatched bases: 5. The CDR3 is 14 amino acids. CDR1 and CDR2 from the germline V gene are SGHTA and FQGNSA. For the CDR3, the DNA is TGTGCCAGCAGCTCCCTAGCGGGACAGTACGAGCAGTACTTC. Protein sequence: CASSSLAGQYEQYF.

This clone has only a few counts. The DNA of the CDR3 is TGTGCCAGTGGTGGCTACACCTTC. Translated, it gives CASGGYTF. The V call is TRBV28, the J call TRBJ1-2; D is ambiguous. The germline V gene encodes CDR1 MDHEN and CDR2 SYDVKM. Trimming pared 9 bases from V and 7 bases from J, leaving 3 bases between. This CDR3 is built from 8 residues.

The genes are TRBV14 and TRBJ1-4, with D uncertain. V shed 4 bases and J shed 5 bases, with 14 bases lying between them. The CDR3 length is 15 residues. The germline CDR1 and CDR2 sequences are SGHDN and FVKESK. The DNA of the CDR3 is TGTGCCAGCAGCCCAAGGGCCAGGCCGAATGAAAAACTGTTTTTT. Translating gives CASSPRARPNEKLFF. Based on the CDR3 plus reference TRBV14 and TRBJ1-4, the full variable domain is EAGVTQFPSHSVIEKGQTVTLRCDPISGHDNLYWYRRVMGKEIKFLLHFVKESKQDESGMPNNRFLAERTGGTYSTLKVQPAELEDSGVYFCASSPRARPNEKLFFGSGTQLSVL.

The chain couples TRBV9 to TRBJ2-3, with 11 bases lining up with TRBD2. This CDR3 has 14 amino acids. Germline V lookup: CDR1 SGDLS, CDR2 YYNGEE. The junction had 4 bases not matched to a gene; V was cut back by 6 bases and J by 4 bases. In nucleotides, the CDR3 is TGTGCCAGCAATAGCGGGAGGGCCTCAGATACGCAGTATTTT. Its protein is CASNSGRASDTQYF.

This clone was counted between two and nine times. This chain joins TRBV7-9 and TRBJ1-1; 10 bases are a match to TRBD1. Trimming removed 3 bases from V and 0 bases from J; junction bases left unmatched: 4. The CDR3 sequence is 16 residues long. Germline CDR1 and CDR2: SEHNR and FQNEAQ (reference sequence). The CDR3 loop is CASSFRQGALNTEAFF. In nucleotides, the CDR3 is TGTGCCAGCAGCTTCCGACAGGGGGCCTTGAACACTGAAGCTTTCTTT.

The V and J genes are TRBV18 and TRBJ2-2, with 7 nucleotides matching TRBD1. Germline V gives CDR1 KGHSH, CDR2 LQKENI. J gave up 4 bases and V 6 bases, and 8 bases lay outside the gene matches. The CDR3 is made up of 15 amino acids. The CDR3 loop reads CASSPTGAGTGELFF. In DNA form, the CDR3 reads TGTGCCAGCTCCCCAACAGGGGCAGGCACCGGGGAGCTGTTTTTT.

The chain uses TRBV21-1 and TRBJ2-1; TRBD1, the table's D call, was not compared with the DNA. TRBV21-1 is deemed a pseudogene. The CDR3 loop spans 15 amino acids. The CDR3 loop is CASSKRGQGYNEQFF. The CDR3 region has the DNA TGTGCCAGCAGCAAAAGGGGACAGGGCTACAATGAGCAGTTCTTC.

V usage is TRBV29-1 and J usage is TRBJ2-7; TRBD1 or TRBD2 may be the D gene (7 bases each). With 6 bases removed from V and 7 bases from J, the gap between germline ends came to 16 bases. The CDR3 totals 12 residues. CDR1 is SQVTM, CDR2 ANQGSEA, per germline. The CDR3 here is CSVRGGPREQYF. CDR3 DNA sequence: TGCAGCGTCAGGGGGGGGCCGCGGGAGCAGTACTTC.

The CDR3 region has the DNA TGTGCCAGCAGCTTAGAGGGAATACTAAAAAATGAGCAGTTCTTC. This encodes CASSLEGILKNEQFF. The genes are TRBV7-9 and TRBJ2-1; D ambiguous. The germline V and J ends were trimmed by 1 base and 7 bases, with 14 bases remaining between them. CDR3 length: 15 amino acids. Looked up from germline, CDR1 is SEHNR and CDR2 is FQNEAQ (reference sequence).

This chain connects TRBV5-8 to TRBJ2-7; 12 bases agree with TRBD2. The CDR3 runs to 18 residues. The V gene end was trimmed by 0 bases and the J gene end by 5 bases; junction bases not matched to a gene: 12. The germline V gene has CDR1 SGHTS and CDR2 YDEGEE. The DNA for the CDR3 is TGTGCCAGCAGCTTGGTGGGTTTGTCTAGCGGGAGGGCCCACGAGCAGTACTTC. This codes for CASSLVGLSSGRAHEQYF.

The chain has TRBV29-1 and TRBJ2-1; 7 positions agree with TRBD2. V lost 7 bases and J lost 10; bases outside the gene matches: 13. The CDR3 is made up of 13 amino acids. The germline gives CDR1 SQVTM, CDR2 ANQGSEA. CDR3 coding DNA: TGCAGCGCCCTAGCGGCAGTCGGGAGGGAGCAGTTCTTC. Protein product: CSALAAVGREQFF.

This chain joins TRBV18 and TRBJ2-7, with a weak D call TRBD1 (6 bases). V was pared by 0 bases and J by 4 bases, with 19 bases between. The germline gives CDR1 KGHSH, CDR2 LQKENI. This CDR3 is 17 amino acids long. CDR3 nucleotide sequence: TGTGCCAGCTCACCACCGCGTGGCAGGGGCTCTACGTACGAGCAGTACTTC. This sequence encodes CASSPPRGRGSTYEQYF.

DNA of the CDR3: TGTGCCAGTAGTATAAGTTCGGGAGCCAAAAACATTCAGTACTTC. Its protein is CASSISSGAKNIQYF. The V and J genes are TRBV19 and TRBJ2-4; unclear D gene. CDR1 LNHDA and CDR2 SQIVND come from the germline V gene (reference sequence). V lost 2 bases and J 0 bases, leaving 8 bases between the germline ends. There are 15 residues in the CDR3.

This clone was seen just once. This rearrangement joins TRBV19 to TRBJ1-2, with 7 positions matching TRBD1. CDR3 length equals 14 residues. CDR1 is LNHDA and CDR2 is SQIVND in the germline V gene (reference sequence). J gave up 2 bases and V 5 bases, and 5 bases lay outside the gene matches. This chain's CDR3 is CASSRGQANYGYTF. CDR3 DNA: TGTGCCAGTAGTCGTGGACAGGCCAACTATGGCTACACCTTC.

V is TRBV10-2 and J is TRBJ2-3; D is ambiguous. CDR3 length equals 14 residues. The germline V gene encodes CDR1 WSHSY and CDR2 SAAADI. Trimming removed 2 bases from V and 4 bases from J, with 10 bases in between. CDR3 region: CASSENFPSDTQYF. The CDR3 bases are TGCGCCAGCAGTGAGAACTTCCCCTCAGATACGCAGTATTTT.